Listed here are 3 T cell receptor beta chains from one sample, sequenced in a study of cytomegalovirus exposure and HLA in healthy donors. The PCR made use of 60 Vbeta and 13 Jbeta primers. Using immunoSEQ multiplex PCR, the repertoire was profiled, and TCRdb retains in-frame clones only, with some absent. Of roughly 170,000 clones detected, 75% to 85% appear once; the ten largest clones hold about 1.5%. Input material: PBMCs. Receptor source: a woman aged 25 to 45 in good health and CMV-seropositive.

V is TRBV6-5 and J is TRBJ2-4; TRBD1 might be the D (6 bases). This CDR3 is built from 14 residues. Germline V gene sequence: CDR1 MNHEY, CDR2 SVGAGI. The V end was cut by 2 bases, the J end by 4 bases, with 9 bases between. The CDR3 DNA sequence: TGTGCCAGCAGTTACCAACAGGGAAAAAACATTCAGTACTTC. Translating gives CASSYQQGKNIQYF.

This CDR3 is CASSLVEGDQPQHF. The CDR3 region has the DNA TGCGCCAGCAGCTTGGTGGAGGGCGATCAGCCCCAGCATTTT. The chain combines TRBV5-1 with TRBJ1-5; D gene unclear. CDR3 size: 14 residues. Germline V gene lookup returns CDR1 SGHRS and CDR2 YFSETQ. V lost 0 bases and J 5 bases, leaving 9 bases between the germline ends.

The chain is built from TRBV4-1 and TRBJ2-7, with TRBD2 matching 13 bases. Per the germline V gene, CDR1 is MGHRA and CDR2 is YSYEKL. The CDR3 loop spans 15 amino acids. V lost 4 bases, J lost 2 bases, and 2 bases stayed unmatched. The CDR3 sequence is CASSPGTSGTYEQYF. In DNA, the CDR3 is TGCGCCAGCAGCCCAGGGACTAGCGGGACCTACGAGCAGTACTTC.